This T cell receptor (beta chain) was recovered during a study of CD8+ T cells in alopecia areata. V was pared by 4 bases and J by 1 base, with 11 bases between. The CDR3 runs 14 residues. From germline, CDR1 is KGHSH and CDR2 LQKENI. Study-level points and caveats: Lesional scalp, especially alopecia totalis/universalis, showed higher clonality than normal scalp. On tofacitinib, scalp clonality and expanded CD8+ clones among top 100 fell significantly.

In each case, RNA was isolated and then reverse transcribed into cDNA as the sequencing template. Using immunoSEQ multiplex PCR, the repertoire was profiled, and TCRdb retains in-frame clones only, with some absent. Among 130,000 to 150,000 clones listed, 82% were seen once. Treatment given: oral pan-JAK inhibitor, 5-10 mg twice daily. This clone was seen only once. Its antigen is as yet unknown. The source of this sequence is a human donor with alopecia areata. The input for sequencing was CD8+ T cells sorted from blood, taken at week 4, from a patient treated with tofacitinib. This sequence joins TRBV18 and TRBJ2-7; a weak D match, TRBD2 (6 bases). CDR3 nucleotides: TGTGCCAGCTCACTCACGGGGGATTCCTACGAGCAGTACTTC. This sequence encodes CASSLTGDSYEQYF.